This entry concerns a single TCR beta chain. This CDR3 is built from 14 residues. Deletions cut 7 bases from V and 2 bases from J, with 16 bases between. Germline assignment: CDR1 GTSNPN and CDR2 SVGIG (reference sequence). Each CDR3 protein is one row after TCRdb ran MiXCR on the 5' RACE reads. The sample holds about 60,000 distinct CDR3 sequences, approximately 31% seen once. Sequenced sample: tumor-infiltrating naive CD4+ T cells sorted from the breast tumor. Subset described: naive CD4+ T cells, CD4+CD45RA+CD25-. The chain has TRBV30 and TRBJ2-3; weak D call: TRBD1 (6 bases). The clonotype originates from a female donor with breast cancer. The CDR3 nucleotides read TGTGCCTCCACCACCGGGACAAACACAGATACGCAGTATTTT. Protein sequence: CASTTGTNTDTQYF.